One and the same sample provided the 14 T cell receptor beta chains below, sequenced in a study of blood T cell repertoires in COVID-19. The table came from immunoSEQ multiplex PCR; TCRdb's copy has only in-frame clones and leaves some out. This table has about 300,000 clones, roughly 86% appearing once. Sequenced sample: PBMCs or T cells enriched from blood (not recorded which). Receptors originate from a woman in her late teens or twenties who had recovered from COVID-19.

The CDR3, as DNA: TGTGCCAGTAGTATTTACAGCAAGTTCGACACTGAAGCTTTCTTT. Amino acid sequence: CASSIYSKFDTEAFF. V gene TRBV19 combines with J gene TRBJ1-1, with unresolved D. The germline gives CDR1 LNHDA, CDR2 SQIVND (reference sequence). CDR3 size: 15 residues. Between the trimmed V and J ends, which lost 3 bases and 3 bases, there was a span of 14 bases.

This rearrangement joins TRBV19 to TRBJ1-5, with D perhaps matching TRBD1 (6 bases). The ends were cut back, 0 bases at V and 2 bases at J, with 11 bases in the middle. This CDR3 is 16 amino acids long. CDR1 and CDR2 (germline): LNHDA, SQIVND (reference sequence). CDR3 in DNA: TGTGCCAGTAGTATAGACTCGGGACAAGGCAATCAGCCCCAGCATTTT. Translating it yields CASSIDSGQGNQPQHF. Variable domain in full (rest from reference TRBV19 and TRBJ1-5): DGGITQSPKYLFRKEGQNVTLSCEQNLNHDAMYWYRQDPGQGLRLIYYSQIVNDFQKGDIAEGYSVSREKKESFPLTVTSAQKNPTAFYLCASSIDSGQGNQPQHFGDGTRLSIL.

V usage is TRBV4-3 and J usage is TRBJ1-1, with TRBD1 identical over 8 bases. Germline V gene sequence: CDR1 LGHNA, CDR2 YSLEER. V gave up 0 bases and J gave up 1 base; unmatched junction bases: 7. The CDR3 runs to 17 residues. The CDR3 reads CASSQEPGGGGNTEAFF. In nucleotides, the CDR3 is TGCGCCAGCAGCCAAGAACCAGGGGGCGGGGGGAACACTGAAGCTTTCTTT.

This clone occurred a few times. This chain uses TRBV7-3 with TRBJ2-7, with 7 nucleotides matching TRBD1. The CDR3 covers 13 residues. CDR1 and CDR2 from the germline V gene are SGHTA and FQGTGA. Unmatched junction bases numbered 8, after V lost 8 bases and J lost 4 bases. In DNA form, the CDR3 reads TGTGCCAGCTCAATGACCAGGGGGTACGAGCAGTACTTC. This sequence encodes CASSMTRGYEQYF.

This clone came up a few times. The chain links TRBV3-1 (or the pseudogene TRBV3-2) to TRBJ2-1; 8 nucleotides match TRBD1. Germline assignment: CDR1 LGHDT and CDR2 YNNKEL (reference sequence). The V segment lost 3 bases and the J segment 5 bases; nucleotides outside the gene matches: 3. The CDR3 has 14 amino acids. As DNA, the CDR3 is TGTGCCAGCAGCCACAGGGGGCGACACAATGAGCAGTTCTTC. Translating it yields CASSHRGRHNEQFF.

The chain has TRBV12-3 or TRBV12-4 and TRBJ1-1, with D possibly matching TRBD1 (5 bases). V dropped 2 bases and J dropped 7 bases, with 11 bases sitting between them. The CDR3 consists of 13 residues. The CDR3 spells CASSLQGVGEAFF. As DNA, the CDR3 is TGTGCCAGCAGTTTACAGGGTGTTGGTGAAGCTTTCTTT.

V gene TRBV9 combines with J gene TRBJ1-2; D unresolved. The CDR3 length is 13 residues. Germline CDR1 SGDLS, CDR2 YYNGEE. V was cut by 3 bases and J by 4 bases, with 10 bases left in between. The CDR3 spells CASSGVSGYGYTF. CDR3 bases: TGTGCCAGCAGCGGCGTGAGCGGCTATGGCTACACCTTC.

The V gene is TRBV7-9, the J gene TRBJ2-7; D perhaps matches TRBD2 (7 bases). CDR3 length: 14 amino acids. The V gene lost 1 base and the J gene lost 5 bases, with 12 bases spanning the gap. Germline CDR1 and CDR2: SEHNR and FQNEAQ (reference sequence). CDR3 sequence: CASSLVQGGDEQYF. CDR3 coding DNA: TGTGCCAGCAGCTTAGTACAGGGAGGGGACGAGCAGTACTTC.

The chain combines TRBV7-9 with TRBJ1-3, with D possibly being TRBD1 (5 bases). V lost 5 bases to trimming and J lost 0 bases, with 11 bases between them. Germline V gene sequence: CDR1 SEHNR, CDR2 FQNEAQ (reference sequence). This CDR3 has 15 residues. This CDR3 is CASSVGLYSGNTIYF. The CDR3, as DNA: TGTGCCAGCAGCGTGGGACTGTACTCTGGAAACACCATATATTTT.

The V gene is TRBV29-1, the J gene TRBJ2-1; 10 nucleotides align to TRBD2. Per germline, CDR1 SQVTM and CDR2 ANQGSEA. There are 14 residues in the CDR3. Trimming cost V 4 bases and J 1 base; bases outside gene matches: 1. This CDR3 is CSVALAGSYNEQFF. The CDR3 coding sequence is TGCAGCGTTGCACTAGCGGGGTCCTACAATGAGCAGTTCTTC.

The J gene is TRBJ2-2, the V gene TRBV6-5, with TRBD2 identical over 7 bases. V shed 3 bases and J 3 bases; nucleotides not matched to a gene: 1. The CDR3 totals 14 residues. Germline V gives CDR1 MNHEY, CDR2 SVGAGI. The chain's CDR3 is CASSYSGHTGELFF. CDR3 coding DNA: TGTGCCAGCAGTTATAGCGGGCACACCGGGGAGCTGTTTTTT.

In this sample, this clone turned up once. Other nucleotide sequences from this sample produce the same CDR3. The chain carries TRBV29-1 and TRBJ2-3, with D tentatively TRBD2 (6 bases). Trimming left V 6 bases short and J 1 base short, with 11 bases between. This CDR3 is 13 amino acids long. Germline V gene data show CDR1 as SQVTM and CDR2 as ANQGSEA. The CDR3 sequence is CSVGGIGTDTQYF. CDR3 bases: TGCAGCGTCGGAGGGATCGGCACAGATACGCAGTATTTT.

This chain uses TRBV28 with TRBJ2-7; 8 bases map to TRBD1. CDR1 and CDR2 (germline): MDHEN, SYDVKM. The CDR3 length is 16 residues. V lost 6 bases, J lost 4 bases, and 14 bases stayed unmatched. In nucleotides, the CDR3 is TGTGCCAGCAGGCCCAGGCCGAGGACAGGGCAGTACGAGCAGTACTTC. The encoded protein is CASRPRPRTGQYEQYF. Using reference TRBV28 and TRBJ2-7 for the parts outside the CDR3, the full variable domain is DVKVTQSSRYLVKRTGEKVFLECVQDMDHENMFWYRQDPGLGLRLIYFSYDVKMKEKGDIPEGYSVSREKKERFSLILESASTNQTSMYLCASRPRPRTGQYEQYFGPGTRLTVT.

This chain uses TRBV7-2 with TRBJ1-3; 7 nucleotides align to TRBD1. After removal of 5 bases from V and 8 bases from J, the junction contained 15 bases not matched to a gene. This CDR3 comprises 16 residues. CDR1 is SGHTA, CDR2 FQGNSA, per germline. CDR3 in amino acids: CASSRPGTEGSHTIYF. In nucleotides, the CDR3 is TGTGCCAGCAGCCGGCCTGGGACAGAAGGTTCCCACACCATATATTTT.